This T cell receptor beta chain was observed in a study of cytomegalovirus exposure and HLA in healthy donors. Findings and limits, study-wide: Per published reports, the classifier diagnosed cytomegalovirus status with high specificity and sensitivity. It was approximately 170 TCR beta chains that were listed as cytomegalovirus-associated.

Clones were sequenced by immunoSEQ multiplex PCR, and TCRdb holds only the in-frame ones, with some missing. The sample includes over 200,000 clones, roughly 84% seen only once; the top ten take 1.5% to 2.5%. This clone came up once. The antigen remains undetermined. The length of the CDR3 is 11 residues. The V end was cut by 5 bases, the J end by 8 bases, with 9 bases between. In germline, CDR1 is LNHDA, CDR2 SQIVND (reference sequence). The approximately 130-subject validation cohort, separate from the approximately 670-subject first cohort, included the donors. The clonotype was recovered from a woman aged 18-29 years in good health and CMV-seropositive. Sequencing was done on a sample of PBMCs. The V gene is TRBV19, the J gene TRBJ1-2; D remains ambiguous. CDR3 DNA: TGTGCCAGTAGTGTCCAGCGGGGCTACACCTTC. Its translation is CASSVQRGYTF.